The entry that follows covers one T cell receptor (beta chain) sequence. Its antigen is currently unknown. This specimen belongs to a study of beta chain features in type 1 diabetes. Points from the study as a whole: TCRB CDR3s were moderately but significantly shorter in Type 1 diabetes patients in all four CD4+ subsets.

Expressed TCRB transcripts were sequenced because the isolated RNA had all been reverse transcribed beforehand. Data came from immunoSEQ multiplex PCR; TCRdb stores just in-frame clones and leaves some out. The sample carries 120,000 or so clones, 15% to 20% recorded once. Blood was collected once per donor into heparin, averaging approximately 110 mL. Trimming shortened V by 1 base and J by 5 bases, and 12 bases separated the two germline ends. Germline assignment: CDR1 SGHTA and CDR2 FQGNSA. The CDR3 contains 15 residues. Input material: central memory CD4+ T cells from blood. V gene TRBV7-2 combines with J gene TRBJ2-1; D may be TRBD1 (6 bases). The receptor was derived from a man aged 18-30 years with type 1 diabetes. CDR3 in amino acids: CASSLGSGQNNEQFF. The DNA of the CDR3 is TGTGCCAGCAGCTTAGGATCCGGACAGAACAATGAGCAGTTCTTC.